Here is one TCR beta chain with its context. This record comes from a study of blood T cell repertoires in COVID-19. Study summary: Collection of acute and convalescent COVID-19 samples took place in the United States, Italy and Spain.

Original processing notes: The authors estimated nucleated cell counts from reference gene primer amplification. Only in-frame clones appear in the TCRdb table, and some are missing; sequencing was by immunoSEQ multiplex PCR. Clonal size and the V and J genes are those of that table, whereas D and trimming came from the DNA. This sample yields some 300,000 clones, of which roughly nine tenths are seen a single time; less than 3.5% belongs to the top ten. V lost 1 base to trimming and J lost 5 bases; unmatched junction nucleotides: 5. CDR1 LNHDA and CDR2 SQIVND come from the germline V gene (reference sequence). The CDR3 spans 16 residues.

The sequence derives from a woman in her fifties or sixties who had been exposed to COVID-19. The sequenced material came from PBMCs or T cells enriched from blood (not recorded which). The chain couples TRBV19 to TRBJ2-1; 10 bases are shared with TRBD2. The CDR3 here is CASSIAPAGGHNEQFF. CDR3 coding DNA: TGTGCCAGTAGTATAGCCCCAGCGGGGGGGCACAATGAGCAGTTCTTC.